Only a few counts were recorded for the clone carrying this T cell receptor beta chain. The target antigen is unknown. TCRdb independently ran MiXCR on the 5' RACE reads; one entry per CDR3 protein. Seen here are a few hundred thousand distinct CDR3 sequences, 9.5% to 12% observed once, and the top ten hold 5.5% to 8%. The data were taken from a study of CD8 T cells in ankylosing spondylitis. Study-wide findings and caveats: A TCR beta motif of under ten highly homologous variants appeared characteristic of ankylosing spondylitis blood. Previously reported in reactive arthritis synovial fluid and blood were some of the motif variants. The authors reported significant enrichment of disease-linked clones in matched ankylosing spondylitis synovial fluid.

The CDR3 extends over 14 amino acids. The material sequenced was blood, either unsorted or a sorted T cell fraction (not recorded which). The source of this sequence is a male donor with ankylosing spondylitis or in good health (not recorded which). The chain uses TRBV21-1 and TRBJ1-5. TRBV21-1 counts as a pseudogene. CDR3 protein: CASSKGQGNQPQHF. CDR3 DNA sequence: TGTGCCAGCAGCAAAGGGCAGGGCAATCAGCCCCAGCATTTT.